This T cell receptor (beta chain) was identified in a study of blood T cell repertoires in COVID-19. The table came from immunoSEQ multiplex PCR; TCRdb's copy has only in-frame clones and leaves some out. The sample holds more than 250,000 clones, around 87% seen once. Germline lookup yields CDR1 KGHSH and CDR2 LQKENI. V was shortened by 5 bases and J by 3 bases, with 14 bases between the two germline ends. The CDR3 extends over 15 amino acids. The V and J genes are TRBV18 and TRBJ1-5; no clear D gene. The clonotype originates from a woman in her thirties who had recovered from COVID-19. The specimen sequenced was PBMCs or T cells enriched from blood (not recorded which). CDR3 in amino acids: CASSGGLPDNQPQHF. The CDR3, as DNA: TGTGCCAGCTCAGGTGGACTGCCCGACAATCAGCCCCAGCATTTT.